The next 22 T cell receptor beta chains were all read from a single sample in a study of T cells in Graves' hyperthyroidism and ophthalmopathy. TCR beta CDR3 sequences were amplified from RNA transcripts. The HTBI primer set was used in a first-round RT-PCR of the TCR CDR3. TCRdb called the multiplex PCR reads again in MiXCR, with one record for every CDR3 protein. There are fewer than 450,000 distinct CDR3 sequences in the sample; about a sixth occur only once, and approximately 35% lies in the top ten. The specimen sequenced was blood. Receptors originate from a young woman with Graves' hyperthyroidism that later progressed to Graves' ophthalmopathy.

V is TRBV12-3 or TRBV12-4 and J is TRBJ1-3; D not resolved. Trimming removed 8 bases at V and 0 bases at J, with 11 bases between. This CDR3 is built from 14 residues. The CDR3 DNA follows: TGTGCCAGCGGCCGAGTAAACTCTGGAAACACCATATATTTT. It is translated as CASGRVNSGNTIYF.

The chain couples TRBV19 to TRBJ1-4; D ambiguous. Germline assignment: CDR1 LNHDA and CDR2 SQIVND (reference sequence). The CDR3 length is 16 residues. Trimming removed 3 bases from V and 1 base from J, with 12 bases in between. The CDR3 sequence: CASSMPGVGTNEKLFF. CDR3 nucleotides: TGTGCCAGTAGTATGCCAGGAGTAGGAACTAATGAAAAACTGTTTTTT.

This clonotype was detected ten times or more. The chain recombines TRBV30 with TRBJ2-3; 12 nucleotides match TRBD2. The germline gives CDR1 GTSNPN, CDR2 SVGIG (reference sequence). This CDR3 spans 12 amino acids. Trimming at V came to 8 bases and at J to 6 bases, leaving 3 bases not matched to a gene. CDR3 residues: CARGLAGDTQYF. CDR3 bases: TGTGCCCGGGGACTAGCGGGCGATACGCAGTATTTT.

This clonotype was found many times. The chain has TRBV12-3 or TRBV12-4 and TRBJ2-7; TRBD2 is a possible D gene (6 bases). CDR3 size: 14 residues. V dropped 6 bases and J dropped 2 bases, with 14 bases sitting between them. This CDR3 reads CASSPGDRTYEQYF. CDR3 DNA: TGTGCCAGCAGCCCGGGGGATCGGACCTACGAGCAGTACTTC.

This clonotype was counted at least ten times. V is TRBV7-8 and J is TRBJ2-3; weak D call: TRBD2 (6 bases). This CDR3 has 16 residues. V was clipped by 6 bases and J by 6 bases, with 22 bases between them. Germline V lookup: CDR1 SGHVS, CDR2 FQNEAQ. The CDR3 here is CASRPGTSQFRDTQYF. The DNA for the CDR3 is TGTGCCAGCAGACCAGGGACTTCCCAATTTAGGGATACGCAGTATTTT.

This clonotype was detected ten times or more. The CDR3 here is CSARGGVAYEQYF. The CDR3 DNA is TGCAGCGCCCGCGGGGGGGTTGCCTACGAGCAGTACTTC. The chain employs TRBV29-1 and TRBJ2-7; TRBD2 agrees at 9 bases. CDR1 and CDR2 (germline): SQVTM, ANQGSEA. The CDR3 length is 13 residues. The ends lost 7 bases at V and 2 bases at J; junction bases unmatched: 6.

Ten or more counts support this clonotype. The chain carries TRBV27 and TRBJ1-2; 9 bases match TRBD1. V trimming: 2 bases; J trimming: 5 bases; junction bases outside the gene matches: 3. The CDR3 is 14 residues long. The germline CDR1 and CDR2 sequences are MNHEY and SMNVEV (reference sequence). The CDR3 is CASSLRGQGYGYTF. DNA for the CDR3: TGTGCCAGCAGTTTAAGGGGACAGGGTTATGGCTACACCTTC.

V is TRBV27 and J is TRBJ2-7, with TRBD2 identical over 8 bases. CDR1 and CDR2 (germline): MNHEY, SMNVEV (reference sequence). V lost 4 bases and J lost 2; bases outside the gene matches: 10. The CDR3 length is 16 residues. The CDR3 spells CASSSLTAGGPYEQYF. The CDR3, as DNA: TGTGCCAGCAGTTCCCTAACTGCGGGAGGTCCCTACGAGCAGTACTTC.

This clonotype was counted ten times or more. This sequence joins TRBV10-3 and TRBJ2-1, with a tentative D call TRBD1 (7 bases). The CDR3 runs to 17 residues. The germline V gene encodes CDR1 ENHRY and CDR2 SYGVKD. V gave up 2 bases and J gave up 1 base, with 15 bases separating them. Here the CDR3 reads CAISEGGGTASYNEQFF. CDR3 nucleotides: TGTGCCATCAGTGAGGGGGGCGGGACAGCTTCCTACAATGAGCAGTTCTTC.

This clonotype was observed at least ten times. The chain couples TRBV2 to TRBJ1-6; 7 nucleotides match TRBD1. The J segment lost 0 bases and the V segment lost 6 bases, leaving 5 bases of the junction unmatched. This CDR3 has 16 amino acids. Germline CDR1 is SNHLY and CDR2 is FYNNEI. This CDR3 reads CASSEGASSYNSPLHF. The CDR3, as DNA: TGTGCCAGCAGCGAGGGGGCGAGCTCCTATAATTCACCCCTCCACTTT.

This clonotype was counted ten times or more. The chain employs TRBV12-3 or TRBV12-4 and TRBJ2-1; no definite D call. The CDR3 covers 14 residues. The V and J ends lost 6 bases and 4 bases respectively, with 13 bases between them. CDR3 region: CASSSTLLYNEQFF. The CDR3 nucleotides are TGTGCCAGCAGCTCCACACTCTTATACAATGAGCAGTTCTTC.

This clonotype has a handful of counts. This chain uses TRBV27 with TRBJ1-1; a weak D match, TRBD1 (6 bases). The germline CDR1 and CDR2 sequences are MNHEY and SMNVEV (reference sequence). The CDR3 sequence is 14 residues long. V was clipped by 6 bases and J by 3 bases, with 14 bases between them. This CDR3 is CASRPRGQYTEAFF. The CDR3, as DNA: TGTGCCAGCAGACCGAGAGGACAGTACACTGAAGCTTTCTTT.

Many counts were recorded for this clonotype. This CDR3 is CAISGSRGQDSSYEQYF. The CDR3 nucleotides read TGTGCCATCAGTGGGTCTAGGGGTCAGGACAGCTCCTACGAGCAGTACTTC. The chain combines TRBV10-3 with TRBJ2-7, with D perhaps matching TRBD1 (6 bases). CDR3 length equals 17 residues. V was clipped by 4 bases and J by 0 bases, with 19 bases between them. Per germline, CDR1 ENHRY and CDR2 SYGVKD.

The chain links TRBV2 to TRBJ2-7; D possibly corresponds to TRBD2 (6 bases). CDR1 and CDR2 (germline): SNHLY, FYNNEI. V gave up 3 bases and J gave up 3 bases, with 6 bases separating them. CDR3 size: 12 residues. The CDR3 DNA reads as TGTGCCAGCAGTGAGCGGGACTACGAGCAGTACTTC. As protein: CASSERDYEQYF.

This clonotype has more than one count but fewer than ten. This chain connects TRBV4-1 to TRBJ2-4, with 10 bases lining up with TRBD2. V shed 4 bases, J shed 2 bases, and the junction held 11 bases outside the gene matches. Germline assignment: CDR1 MGHRA and CDR2 YSYEKL. The CDR3 runs to 18 residues. CDR3 in amino acids: CASSRGTLAGGTKNIQYF. The DNA of the CDR3 is TGCGCCAGCAGCCGCGGAACTTTAGCGGGAGGAACCAAAAACATTCAGTACTTC.

This clonotype was seen many times. The chain joins TRBV27 to TRBJ2-7; D perhaps matches TRBD1 (6 bases). CDR3 length equals 15 residues. V was cut by 8 bases and J by 2 bases, with 19 bases left in between. CDR1 MNHEY and CDR2 SMNVEV come from the germline V gene (reference sequence). The CDR3 is CASLSNLDSTYEQYF. CDR3 DNA: TGTGCCAGCTTGAGTAATCTGGACAGTACCTACGAGCAGTACTTC.

This clonotype was detected ten times or more. CDR3 protein: CASTFAREYNSPLHF. The CDR3, as DNA: TGTGCCAGCACCTTTGCCAGGGAGTATAATTCACCCCTCCACTTT. The V call is TRBV7-2, the J call TRBJ1-6; D perhaps matches TRBD1 (5 bases). V lost 7 bases and J lost 4, with 14 bases in between. From germline, CDR1 is SGHTA and CDR2 FQGNSA. This CDR3 has 15 amino acids.

The rearrangement uses TRBV10-2 and TRBJ2-2, with D unresolved. Germline V gives CDR1 WSHSY, CDR2 SAAADI. The V end was cut by 6 bases, the J end by 4 bases, with 15 bases between. CDR3 length: 15 residues. CDR3 sequence: CASRIGMPSTGELFF. The DNA for the CDR3 is TGCGCCAGCAGGATAGGTATGCCGAGCACCGGGGAGCTGTTTTTT.

Comment on this clonotype: Given a much more abundant clone one base away, this may be a read error. The J gene is TRBJ2-7, the V gene TRBV27; D may be TRBD1 (6 bases). There are 13 residues in the CDR3. The germline V gene has CDR1 MNHEY and CDR2 SMNVEV (reference sequence). CDR3 coding DNA: TGTGCCAACAGTTTCACAGGGTCCTACGAGCAGTACTTC. Residues: CANSFTGSYEQYF.

Worth noting for this clonotype: The junction departs from the called germline gene at one end, perhaps through a read error. The V gene is TRBV20-1, the J gene TRBJ1-3; TRBD1 aligns across 8 bases. The CDR3 totals 13 residues. Germline V gene data show CDR1 as DFQATT and CDR2 as SNEGSKA (reference sequence). Here the CDR3 DNA reads TGCGGTGCGCCCCGACAGGGGGGAAACACCATATATTTT. Its protein product is CGAPRQGGNTIYF.

This clonotype was seen a few times. The rearrangement uses TRBV7-9 and TRBJ1-1; no clear D. V lost 1 base, J lost 7 bases, and 10 bases lay in between. The CDR3 spans 13 residues. The germline CDR1 and CDR2 sequences are SEHNR and FQNEAQ (reference sequence). The CDR3 reads CASSLGRFSEAFF. CDR3 coding DNA: TGTGCCAGCAGCTTAGGGCGATTCAGTGAAGCTTTCTTT.

This clonotype showed up many times. The chain combines TRBV6-2 or TRBV6-3 with TRBJ2-5, with D possibly being TRBD2 (6 bases). Deletions cut 8 bases from V and 5 bases from J, with 24 bases between. This CDR3 is 16 amino acids long. In germline, CDR1 is MNHEY, CDR2 SVGEGT. The CDR3 DNA follows: TGTGCCAGCCTCTCTAACGGCGGAGGGTTCCGGGAGACCCAGTACTTC. This translates into CASLSNGGGFRETQYF.